The 14 T cell receptor beta chains below were found in one sample sequenced in a study of T-cell reconstitution after alpha-beta-depleted transplantation in children. As it was prepared, the TCRbeta library received unique molecular identifiers. TCRdb independently ran MiXCR on the PCR reads; one entry per CDR3 protein. The sample has around 240,000 distinct CDR3 sequences, roughly 8.2% seen once. The sample in question was PBMCs, mostly from graft donor cells, obtained 180 days after TCRalphabeta/CD19-depleted stem cell transplant. These TCRs come from a male patient aged 10 to 17 who had a stem cell transplant for acute lymphoblastic leukemia, so the T cells may come from the graft donor.

This clonotype was counted many times. This chain uses TRBV20-1 with TRBJ1-2; D call uncertain. Trimming left V 6 bases short and J 6 bases short, with 11 bases between. CDR1 is DFQATT, CDR2 SNEGSKA, per germline (reference sequence). There are 11 residues in the CDR3. The CDR3 DNA reads as TGCAGTGCCCCCGGCGACAATGGCTACACCTTC. Protein product: CSAPGDNGYTF.

This clonotype was counted at least ten times. One end of the junction varies from germline; a read error may be responsible. The CDR3 DNA reads as TGCGTCAGCAGTGAGCGTCCAAGACAGGGGTTGCGCAAAGACCCGTACGAGCAGTACTTC. This sequence encodes CVSSERPRQGLRKDPYEQYF. The chain uses TRBV10-2 and TRBJ2-7; 8 bases match TRBD1. The CDR3 length is 20 residues. Germline V gives CDR1 WSHSY, CDR2 SAAADI.

In this sample, this clonotype turned up many times. This rearrangement joins TRBV18 to TRBJ1-4; D uncertain. The CDR3 sequence is 12 residues long. Germline CDR1 and CDR2: KGHSH and LQKENI. V lost 4 bases and J 10 bases, leaving 10 bases between the germline ends. Here the CDR3 reads CASSQEVGKLFF. For the CDR3, the DNA is TGTGCCAGCTCACAGGAGGTGGGAAAACTGTTTTTT.

This clonotype was recorded many times. This chain links TRBV12-3 or TRBV12-4 with TRBJ2-7, with D possibly being TRBD1 (5 bases). V was clipped by 3 bases and J by 5 bases, with 14 bases between them. The CDR3 has 14 residues. The CDR3 coding sequence is TGTGCCAGCAGTTTCGGGCAGGGCAACGACGAGCAGTACTTC. It is translated as CASSFGQGNDEQYF.

Ten or more counts support this clonotype. The V call is TRBV12-3 or TRBV12-4, the J call TRBJ1-6; possible D gene TRBD1, 6 bases. Trimming took 2 bases from V and 10 from J, leaving 12 bases between them. CDR3 size: 14 residues. The CDR3 reads CASSLRGAGSPLHF. In DNA, the CDR3 is TGTGCCAGCAGTTTACGGGGGGCGGGCTCACCCCTCCACTTT.

In its sample, this clonotype was seen many times. The chain joins TRBV4-1 to TRBJ2-7; TRBD1 aligns across 8 bases. The V and J ends lost 1 base and 3 bases, in that order; junction bases with no gene match: 5. Germline lookup yields CDR1 MGHRA and CDR2 YSYEKL. The CDR3 runs to 15 residues. CDR3 region: CASSQATGVGYEQYF. The DNA of the CDR3 is TGCGCCAGCAGCCAAGCGACAGGGGTCGGCTACGAGCAGTACTTC.

This clonotype has at least ten counts. The chain carries TRBV14 and TRBJ2-7, with 10 bases lining up with TRBD2. This CDR3 has 12 residues. Germline V lookup: CDR1 SGHDN, CDR2 FVKESK. With 4 bases clipped from V and 9 bases from J, the junction kept 3 bases outside the gene matches. CDR3 region: CASSLRTSGQYF. CDR3 DNA: TGTGCCAGCAGCCTTCGGACTAGCGGGCAGTACTTC.

This clonotype has a count of ten or more. The V call is TRBV5-4, the J call TRBJ2-3, with D possibly TRBD1 on 6 matching bases. This CDR3 spans 13 amino acids. The germline gives CDR1 SGHNT, CDR2 YYREEE (reference sequence). Trimming took off 6 bases at V and 5 bases at J, with 13 bases between the two ends. CDR3 nucleotides: TGTGCCAGCATGAACAGGGCGAGAGATACGCAGTATTTT. The encoded protein is CASMNRARDTQYF. Full variable domain (missing parts from reference TRBV5-4 and TRBJ2-3): ETGVTQSPTHLIKTRGQQVTLRCSSQSGHNTVSWYQQALGQGPQFIFQYYREEENGRGNFPPRFSGLQFPNYSSELNVNALELDDSALYLCASMNRARDTQYFGPGTRLTVL.

This chain links TRBV19 with TRBJ2-3, with unresolved D. V gave up 7 bases and J gave up 4 bases, with 12 bases separating them. The CDR3 has 13 amino acids. Germline V gives CDR1 LNHDA, CDR2 SQIVND (reference sequence). CDR3 sequence reads: CASTPYAADTQYF. In DNA, the CDR3 is TGTGCCAGTACCCCATACGCGGCAGATACGCAGTATTTT. Based on the CDR3 plus reference TRBV19 and TRBJ2-3, the full variable domain is DGGITQSPKYLFRKEGQNVTLSCEQNLNHDAMYWYRQDPGQGLRLIYYSQIVNDFQKGDIAEGYSVSREKKESFPLTVTSAQKNPTAFYLCASTPYAADTQYFGPGTRLTVL.

At least ten counts were recorded for this clonotype. The V call is TRBV10-3, the J call TRBJ2-7; possible D gene TRBD2, 6 bases. Germline loops: CDR1 ENHRY, CDR2 SYGVKD. The CDR3 has 13 amino acids. Trimming cost V 4 bases and J 2 bases, with 9 bases left between them. This CDR3 is CAISGRTTYEQYF. For the CDR3, the DNA is TGTGCCATCAGTGGGAGGACTACCTACGAGCAGTACTTC.

This clonotype was detected only a few times. The chain links TRBV11-2 to TRBJ2-3; the D gene is possibly TRBD2 (5 bases). V was pared by 4 bases and J by 4 bases, with 12 bases between. The CDR3 consists of 14 residues. Germline loops: CDR1 SGHAT, CDR2 FQNNGV. The CDR3 region is CASSSFMRADTQYF. The CDR3 nucleotides read TGTGCCAGCAGCTCGTTTATGAGGGCAGATACGCAGTATTTT.

This clonotype was seen repeatedly, ten times or more. This chain uses TRBV6-2 or TRBV6-3 with TRBJ1-6; the D is unclear. V was trimmed by 8 bases and J by 2 bases, leaving 13 bases between them. The CDR3 totals 15 residues. From germline, CDR1 is MNHEY and CDR2 SVGEGT. The CDR3 DNA reads TGTGCCAGCGAGGATGGGTGGACCTATAATTCACCCCTCCACTTT. This codes for CASEDGWTYNSPLHF.

This clonotype was recorded many times. The J gene is TRBJ2-2, the V gene TRBV6-1; D may be TRBD2 (5 bases). The CDR3 sequence is 15 residues long. Trimming shortened V by 1 base and J by 8 bases, and 14 bases separated the two germline ends. Germline loops: CDR1 MNHNS, CDR2 SASEGT. CDR3 protein: CASSEVMSRRGELFF. In DNA, the CDR3 is TGTGCCAGCAGTGAAGTAATGTCCAGGAGGGGGGAGCTGTTTTTT.

There are many counts of this clonotype. The chain joins TRBV6-5 to TRBJ2-7; 10 nucleotides line up with TRBD1. The germline gives CDR1 MNHEY, CDR2 SVGAGI. CDR3 length: 16 residues. V was pared by 2 bases and J by 3 bases, with 7 bases of the junction left unmatched. The CDR3 DNA sequence: TGTGCCAGCAGTTACCCAGGGACAGGGGCCTTCTACGAGCAGTACTTC. It yields the protein CASSYPGTGAFYEQYF.